This record looks at one T cell receptor beta chain sequence and its context. CDR1 and CDR2 from the germline V gene are PRHDT and FYEKMQ (reference sequence). Trimming removed 5 bases at V and 10 bases at J, with 15 bases between. This CDR3 comprises 14 residues. This sample was taken from a study of blood T cell repertoires in COVID-19. On the study more broadly: Acute and convalescent COVID-19 samples came from the United States, Italy and Spain. PBMCs, B-cell-depleted T cells, or T cells were the source of the cDNA or gDNA that made up the material.

Per the study methods: Reference gene primers were amplified, and this amplification served to estimate nucleated cell counts. Generated by immunoSEQ multiplex PCR, the TCRdb table keeps only in-frame clones and is missing some. V, J and clone size are those of that table, while D and trimming were read from the DNA. The table has 86,000 or so clones, roughly 89% seen once. This clonotype was obtained from a woman between 50 and 59 years old in a cohort sampled during active COVID-19. This chain connects TRBV13 to TRBJ2-6; D not certain. Sequences were obtained from peripheral blood. The chain's CDR3 is CASSTRISRNVLTF. The CDR3 DNA reads TGTGCCAGCAGCACCCGAATATCCAGGAACGTCCTGACTTTC.